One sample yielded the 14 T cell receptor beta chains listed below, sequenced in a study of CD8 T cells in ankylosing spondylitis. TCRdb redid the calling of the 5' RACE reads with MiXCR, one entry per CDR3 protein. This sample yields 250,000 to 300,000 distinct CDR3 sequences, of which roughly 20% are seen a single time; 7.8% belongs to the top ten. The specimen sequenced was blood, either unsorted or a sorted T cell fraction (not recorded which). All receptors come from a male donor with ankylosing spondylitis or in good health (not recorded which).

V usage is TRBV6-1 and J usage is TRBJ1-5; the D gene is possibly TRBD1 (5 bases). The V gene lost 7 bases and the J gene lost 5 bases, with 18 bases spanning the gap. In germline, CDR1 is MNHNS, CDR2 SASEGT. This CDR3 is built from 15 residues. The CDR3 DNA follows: TGTGCCAGCAAAACCGGGTGGGGGTCGGATCAGCCCCAGCATTTT. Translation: CASKTGWGSDQPQHF.

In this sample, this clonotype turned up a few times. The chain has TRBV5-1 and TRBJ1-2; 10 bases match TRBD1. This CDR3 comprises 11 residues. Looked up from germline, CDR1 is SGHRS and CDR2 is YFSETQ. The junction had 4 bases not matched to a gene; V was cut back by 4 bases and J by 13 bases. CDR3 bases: TGCGCCAGCAGCAAGGGACAGGGGAGCACCTTC. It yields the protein CASSKGQGSTF.

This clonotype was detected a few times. CDR3 protein: CSVGRDRGDNEQFF. The CDR3 DNA sequence: TGCAGCGTTGGAAGGGACAGGGGAGACAATGAGCAGTTCTTC. The chain joins TRBV29-1 to TRBJ2-1, with 10 bases lining up with TRBD1. Germline CDR1 is SQVTM and CDR2 is ANQGSEA. The CDR3 runs 14 residues. With 4 bases clipped from V and 5 bases from J, the junction kept 5 bases outside the gene matches.

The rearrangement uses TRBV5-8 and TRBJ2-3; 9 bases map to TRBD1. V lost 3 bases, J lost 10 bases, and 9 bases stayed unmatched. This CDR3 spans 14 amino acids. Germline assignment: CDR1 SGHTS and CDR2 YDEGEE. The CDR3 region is CASSWGTGPIPQYF. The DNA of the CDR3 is TGTGCCAGCAGCTGGGGGACAGGGCCCATACCGCAGTATTTT.

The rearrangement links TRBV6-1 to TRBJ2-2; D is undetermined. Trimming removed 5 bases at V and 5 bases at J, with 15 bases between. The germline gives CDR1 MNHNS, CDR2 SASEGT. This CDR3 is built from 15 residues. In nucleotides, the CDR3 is TGTGCCAGCAGTCCCAGGCTAGTAAAGACCGGGGAGCTGTTTTTT. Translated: CASSPRLVKTGELFF.

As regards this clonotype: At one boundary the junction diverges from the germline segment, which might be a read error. In DNA, the CDR3 is TGTGCTAGCAGCTTAGGACAGGGGACGAATGAGCAGTTCTTC. This translates into CASSLGQGTNEQFF. This sequence joins TRBV7-7 and TRBJ2-1; TRBD1 agrees at 9 bases. Germline V gene lookup returns CDR1 SSHAT and CDR2 FNYEAQ (reference sequence). The CDR3 spans 14 residues.

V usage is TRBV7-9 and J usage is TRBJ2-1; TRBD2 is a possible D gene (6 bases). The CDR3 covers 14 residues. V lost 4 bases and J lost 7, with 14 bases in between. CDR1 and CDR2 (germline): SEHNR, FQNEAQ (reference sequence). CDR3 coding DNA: TGTGCCAGCAGCTCCGGCTGGGGGAGGAATGAGCAGTTCTTC. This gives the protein CASSSGWGRNEQFF. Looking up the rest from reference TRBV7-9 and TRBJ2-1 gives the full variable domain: DTGVSQNPRHKITKRGQNVTFRCDPISEHNRLYWYRQTLGQGPEFLTYFQNEAQLEKSRLLSDRFSAERPKGSFSTLEIQRTEQGDSAMYLCASSSGWGRNEQFFGPGTRLTVL.

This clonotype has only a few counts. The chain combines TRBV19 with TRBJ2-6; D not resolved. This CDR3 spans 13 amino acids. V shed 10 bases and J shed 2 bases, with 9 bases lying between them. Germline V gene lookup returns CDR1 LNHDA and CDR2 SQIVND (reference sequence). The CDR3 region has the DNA TGTGCCACTACGAGGCCTGGGGCCAACGTCCTGACTTTC. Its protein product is CATTRPGANVLTF.

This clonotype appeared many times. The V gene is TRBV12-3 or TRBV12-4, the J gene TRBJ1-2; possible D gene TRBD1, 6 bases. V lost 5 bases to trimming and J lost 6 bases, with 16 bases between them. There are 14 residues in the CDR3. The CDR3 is CASSPSRGIDGYTF. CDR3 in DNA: TGTGCCAGCAGTCCCTCCAGGGGTATTGATGGCTACACCTTC.

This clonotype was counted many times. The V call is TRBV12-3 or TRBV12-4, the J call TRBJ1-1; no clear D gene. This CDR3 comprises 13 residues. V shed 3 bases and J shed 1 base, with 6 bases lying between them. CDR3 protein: CASSFRPNTEAFF. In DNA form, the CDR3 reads TGTGCCAGCAGTTTCAGGCCGAACACTGAAGCTTTCTTT.

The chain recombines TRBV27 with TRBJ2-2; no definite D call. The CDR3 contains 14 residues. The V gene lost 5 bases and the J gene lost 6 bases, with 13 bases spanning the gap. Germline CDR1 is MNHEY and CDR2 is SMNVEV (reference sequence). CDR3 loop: CASSLRPDAGELFF. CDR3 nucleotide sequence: TGTGCCAGCAGTCTCCGACCGGACGCCGGGGAGCTGTTTTTT.

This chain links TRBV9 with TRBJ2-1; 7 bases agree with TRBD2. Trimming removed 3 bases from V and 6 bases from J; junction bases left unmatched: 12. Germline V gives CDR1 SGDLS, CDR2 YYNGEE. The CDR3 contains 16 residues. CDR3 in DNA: TGTGCCAGCAGCGCCTCCACTAGCGAGGAGACCAATGAGCAGTTCTTC. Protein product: CASSASTSEETNEQFF.

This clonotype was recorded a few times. CDR3 protein: CASRAQGNTGELFF. The DNA for the CDR3 is TGTGCCAGCAGGGCACAGGGAAATACCGGGGAGCTGTTTTTT. This chain links TRBV25-1 with TRBJ2-2; tentatively, D is TRBD1 (6 bases). V was cut by 6 bases and J by 5 bases, with 13 bases left in between. The germline CDR1 and CDR2 sequences are MGHDK and SYGVNS. CDR3 length: 14 amino acids.

CDR3 DNA sequence: TGTGCCAGCAGTGGAAGCGTTGCCGGGACCGGGGAGCTGTTTTTT. Translated, it gives CASSGSVAGTGELFF. The chain has TRBV7-2 and TRBJ2-2; no reliable D call. Germline V gene sequence: CDR1 SGHTA, CDR2 FQGNSA. V gave up 6 bases and J gave up 5 bases, with 16 bases separating them. This CDR3 comprises 15 residues.